The rows below give T cell receptor beta chains drawn from one sample of a study of blood T cell repertoires in COVID-19. Profiling relied on immunoSEQ multiplex PCR, and the TCRdb table lists in-frame clones only, not all of them. The data hold approximately 300,000 clones, with about nine tenths observed a single time. The specimen was PBMCs or T cells enriched from blood (not recorded which). These receptors originate from a man younger than 40 who had recovered from COVID-19. Each CDR3 is given with its conserved first and last residue. A D gene is named only where the DNA matches it firmly. Clone size is given for some rows only: seen once, a few or many times, or a class if the clone is expanded.

V gene	D gene	clone size	J gene	CDR3 protein	CDR3 DNA
TRBV28	NA	NA	TRBJ1-4	CASSSSRSTNEKLFF	TGTGCCAGCAGTTCTTCCAGGTCAACTAATGAAAAACTGTTTTTT
TRBV7-2	TRBD1	NA	TRBJ1-1	CASSDRQGRTEAFF	TGTGCCAGCAGTGATAGACAGGGTCGGACTGAAGCTTTCTTT
TRBV9	NA	NA	TRBJ2-7	CASSVASGEQYF	TGTGCCAGCAGCGTAGCGTCGGGCGAGCAGTACTTC
TRBV11-3	TRBD2	NA	TRBJ2-1	CASSTQGLAGNNEQFF	TGTGCCAGCAGCACCCAGGGACTAGCGGGTAACAATGAGCAGTTCTTC
TRBV5-1	NA	NA	TRBJ2-1	CASSFPGASEQFF	TGCGCCAGCAGCTTCCCAGGGGCGTCTGAGCAGTTCTTC
TRBV7-2	TRBD1	NA	TRBJ1-5	CASSPGQGALQPQHF	TGTGCCAGCAGCCCGGGACAGGGAGCCCTTCAGCCCCAGCATTTT
TRBV28	TRBD1	NA	TRBJ2-7	CASRPTDREFYEQYF	TGTGCCAGCAGGCCTACTGACAGGGAATTCTACGAGCAGTACTTC
TRBV5-1	TRBD1	NA	TRBJ1-1	CASSRDRTEAFF	TGCGCCAGCAGCAGGGACAGAACTGAAGCTTTCTTT
TRBV21-1	NA	NA	TRBJ2-2	CASSKFTLKGVTGELFF	TGTGCCAGCAGCAAATTTACTCTGAAGGGGGTAACCGGGGAGCTGTTTTTT
TRBV19	TRBD1	NA	TRBJ2-2	CASSWDRGFTGELFF	TGTGCCAGTAGTTGGGACAGGGGTTTTACCGGGGAGCTGTTTTTT
TRBV5-1	TRBD1	NA	TRBJ1-3	CASSGDRGLGNTIYF	TGCGCCAGCAGCGGGGACAGGGGGCTAGGAAACACCATATATTTT
TRBV9	TRBD1	few	TRBJ2-3	CASSVGGQEVDTQYF	TGTGCCAGCAGCGTAGGGGGACAGGAGGTGGATACGCAGTATTTT
TRBV2	NA	NA	TRBJ1-5	CASSDNRRTGQPQHF	TGTGCCAGCAGTGATAATAGACGAACGGGTCAGCCCCAGCATTTT
TRBV7-2	NA	NA	TRBJ2-7	CASSLAGVEQYF	TGTGCCAGCAGCTTAGCAGGGGTCGAGCAGTACTTC
TRBV23-1	TRBD2	NA	TRBJ2-7	CASSQRASGRSQYF	TGCGCCAGCAGTCAAAGGGCTAGCGGGAGGAGTCAGTACTTC
TRBV6-5	NA	NA	TRBJ1-4	CASITGTTANEKLFF	TGTGCCAGCATTACAGGGACTACGGCTAATGAAAAACTGTTTTTT
TRBV20-1	TRBD2	NA	TRBJ2-7	CSASLASGGYEQYF	TGCAGTGCTAGTCTGGCTAGCGGGGGATACGAGCAGTACTTC
TRBV7-9	NA	NA	TRBJ2-3	CASGRGGRVIDTQYF	TGTGCCAGCGGGAGGGGGGGAAGAGTAATAGATACGCAGTATTTT
TRBV6-5	NA	NA	TRBJ1-1	CASRLNTEAFF	TGTGCCAGCAGATTAAACACTGAAGCTTTCTTT
TRBV7-2	NA	NA	TRBJ2-2	CASSLRAGNTGELFF	TGTGCCAGCAGCTTGAGGGCAGGGAACACCGGGGAGCTGTTTTTT
TRBV11-2	TRBD2	NA	TRBJ2-1	CASSLFTSGAKSEQFF	TGTGCCAGCAGCTTGTTTACTAGCGGGGCCAAATCCGAGCAGTTCTTC
TRBV9	NA	NA	TRBJ2-3	CASSPEGGTDTQYF	TGTGCCAGCAGCCCAGAGGGGGGCACAGATACGCAGTATTTT
TRBV6-5	NA	NA	TRBJ1-1	CASSYAGMNTEAFF	TGTGCCAGCAGTTACGCGGGCATGAACACTGAAGCTTTCTTT
TRBV5-1	TRBD1	NA	TRBJ1-5	CASSAGTGVNQPQHF	TGCGCCAGCAGCGCCGGGACAGGGGTCAATCAGCCCCAGCATTTT
TRBV29-1	TRBD1	NA	TRBJ1-4	CSVGDILDRNEKLFF	TGCAGCGTTGGGGACATCTTGGACAGGAATGAAAAACTGTTTTTT
TRBV2	NA	NA	TRBJ1-2	CASSASPRGSANYGYTF	TGTGCCAGCAGCGCTTCCCCCCGGGGTTCAGCTAACTATGGCTACACCTTC
TRBV5-1	NA	NA	TRBJ2-7	CASSSTGPEQYF	TGCGCCAGCAGCTCAACAGGGCCCGAGCAGTACTTC
TRBV24-1	NA	NA	TRBJ2-7	CATSDTGHSYEQYF	TGTGCCACCAGTGATACAGGACACTCCTACGAGCAGTACTTC
TRBV18	TRBD1	NA	TRBJ2-1	CATAKGQSSYNEQFF	TGTGCCACCGCCAAGGGACAGAGCTCCTACAATGAGCAGTTCTTC
TRBV4-1	TRBD1	NA	TRBJ2-7	CASSQLTGGPYEQYF	TGCGCCAGCAGCCAACTGACAGGGGGCCCTTACGAGCAGTACTTC
TRBV12-3/TRBV12-4	NA	NA	TRBJ2-2	CASRLASTGELFF	TGTGCCAGCAGACTAGCCTCCACCGGGGAGCTGTTTTTT
TRBV7-8	NA	NA	TRBJ2-1	CASSLVQRSSYNEQFF	TGTGCCAGCAGCTTAGTTCAGCGTAGCTCCTACAATGAGCAGTTCTTC
TRBV18	NA	NA	TRBJ2-2	CASSADRNTGELFF	TGTGCCAGCTCCGCGGACAGGAACACCGGGGAGCTGTTTTTT
TRBV2	TRBD1	NA	TRBJ2-7	CAGSPGQGAYEQYF	TGTGCCGGGTCTCCGGGACAGGGGGCTTACGAGCAGTACTTC
TRBV10-3	NA	NA	TRBJ1-5	CAISDGQGSNQPQHF	TGTGCCATCAGTGACGGGCAGGGCAGCAATCAGCCCCAGCATTTT
TRBV4-1	TRBD1	once	TRBJ2-1	CASSQEQGARRPASGEQFF	TGCGCCAGCAGCCAAGAACAGGGGGCGCGGCGCCCGGCTTCGGGTGAGCAGTTCTTC
TRBV6-5	NA	NA	TRBJ1-2	CASSYSIAGIYGYTF	TGTGCCAGCAGTTACTCGATTGCAGGGATCTATGGCTACACCTTC
TRBV10-3	TRBD1	NA	TRBJ1-6	CAIGGDSYSPLHF	TGTGCCATCGGCGGGGACAGCTATTCACCCCTCCACTTT
TRBV7-8	NA	NA	TRBJ1-1	CASSLYTTGFGAFF	TGTGCCAGCAGCTTATACACTACCGGCTTTGGTGCTTTCTTT
TRBV2	TRBD2	NA	TRBJ2-3	CASSEFKLAGGLDTQYF	TGTGCCAGCAGTGAATTCAAACTAGCGGGAGGTCTAGATACGCAGTATTTT
TRBV19	NA	NA	TRBJ1-1	CASSIVRNTEAFF	TGTGCCAGTAGTATTGTCAGGAACACTGAAGCTTTCTTT
TRBV5-1	NA	NA	TRBJ1-1	CASSSVGGAIAEAFF	TGCGCCAGCAGCTCGGTCGGGGGTGCAATAGCTGAAGCTTTCTTT
TRBV24-1	NA	NA	TRBJ1-5	CATSVDAGDQPQHF	TGTGCCACCAGTGTCGACGCGGGGGATCAGCCCCAGCATTTT
TRBV5-1	TRBD1	NA	TRBJ2-7	CASSFGLRQGAAYEQYF	TGCGCCAGCAGCTTTGGCCTCAGACAGGGGGCTGCCTACGAGCAGTACTTC
TRBV12-3/TRBV12-4	TRBD2	few	TRBJ2-5	CASSLGTGLALHF	TGTGCCAGCAGTTTAGGAACGGGACTAGCCCTCCACTTC
TRBV4-1	NA	NA	TRBJ1-5	CASSQVVGQPQHF	TGCGCCAGCAGCCAAGTGGTGGGCCAGCCCCAGCATTTT